This TCR beta chain is from a study of blood T cells in healthy people across ages (dated by TCRdb to 2015 to 2017). Study-level background: In model experiments, template switching captured about one uniquely barcoded TCR beta cDNA molecule for every two T cells. The study measured age-related changes in TCR beta repertoire diversity using deep sequencing normalized with unique cDNA molecular identifiers. Donors of different ages were randomly distributed across sequencing lanes to avoid experimental bias. The study analyzed two additional independent replicas of 1 million unique cDNA reads from the same blood draw for two donors, one aged 18 to 30 and one aged 80 or older. The donors were split into four age groups: young (average about 15 years), middle-aged (around 37), aged (62) and long-lived (roughly 88). The paper's findings and limits, for the study overall: Since profiling was done on bulk unsorted PBMCs, naive and antigen-experienced compartments could not be conclusively compared. Because the CMV infection status of the donors was unknown, age-related changes in expanded clonotypes may potentially have been confounded. Total diversity estimates from one million sequenced T cells were considered lower bounds and underestimates. Compared with the aged group, the long-lived group had more naive CD4+ T cells, fewer expanded clones and increased TCR diversity, a pattern suggesting age selection. Observed TCR beta diversity correlated strongly with the percentage of naive T cells measured by flow cytometry. As age increased, observed TCR beta diversity per million T cells dropped in a roughly linear way, and a significant reduction was already evident by age about 40.

The CDR3 runs 18 residues from the cysteine to the phenylalanine. Of all the DNA, just the CDR3 is kept, 54 bases in frame from base 1. Trimming removed 2 bases from V and 2 bases from J, leaving 20 bases between the germline ends. Via the germline V gene, CDR1 is MGHRA and CDR2 YSYEKL. The approximately 39 donors, aged about 6 to 95 years, were systemically healthy Caucasian individuals from Russia. Around 9.8 milliliters of peripheral blood were collected from each donor into EDTA-treated Vacutainer tubes. PBMCs were isolated by Ficoll-Paque density-gradient centrifugation, with at least 6.5 million obtained per sample. Total RNA was extracted from PBMCs with Trizol reagent, with at least 6 micrograms obtained per sample. The percentages of naive CD45RAhigh/CD27high T cells were determined by flow cytometry on a PBMC aliquot from every donor. Preparation of the library involved 5' RACE. Sequencing used an Illumina HiSeq 2500. A second PCR of about 7 to 12 cycles was performed with a sample-barcoded 5' primer and a J-beta primer mix. A template-switch 5' adaptor carrying 12 random nucleotides introduced a unique molecular identifier onto each TCR beta cDNA molecule. Each sample yielded at least 2.5 million CDR3-containing paired-end reads. First-strand cDNA synthesis was performed from all RNA using the Mint cDNA synthesis kit, with priming by a TRBC-specific oligonucleotide. After uracil-DNA glycosylase treatment, a first 18-cycle PCR used universal primers M1SS and BC2_uni_R on all cDNA. Turning to the authors' computational methods: For normalization, 1 million high-quality reads, each with a distinct molecular identifier, were randomly selected from each sample. Instead of being binned into consensus sequences, reads with shared molecular identifiers were discarded. MiTCR, run with a Q25 quality threshold and the strictest error-elimination algorithm, handled CDR3 identification, clonotype clustering and error correction. Lower-bound total TCR beta diversity was estimated with a nonparametric unseen species model using Euler transformation. TCRdb took the public reads, trimmed them with fastp at Q25, ran MiXCR for clone calling and kept in-frame beta chains. All rows with the same CDR3 protein become a single entry with the most common DNA and genes. These V and J calls originate from TCRdb's pipeline instead of the authors' own analysis. The sample records some 710,000 distinct CDR3 sequences, about 47% of which are singletons. The ten largest clonotypes hold 15% to 20% of the sample.

In regard to this clonotype: This clone's antigen is unknown. No qualities accompany the bases; no much larger clone lies one base away.

Sequenced sample: blood. The chain is made from TRBV4-1 and TRBJ2-3; possibly the D gene is TRBD1, per 7 matching bases. This clonotype was sampled from a man at least 80 years old in good health. The CDR3 loop reads CASSQRSGRQGLTDTQYF. The DNA reads TGCGCCAGCAGCCAACGTAGTGGAAGACAGGGACTCACAGATACGCAGTATTTT.